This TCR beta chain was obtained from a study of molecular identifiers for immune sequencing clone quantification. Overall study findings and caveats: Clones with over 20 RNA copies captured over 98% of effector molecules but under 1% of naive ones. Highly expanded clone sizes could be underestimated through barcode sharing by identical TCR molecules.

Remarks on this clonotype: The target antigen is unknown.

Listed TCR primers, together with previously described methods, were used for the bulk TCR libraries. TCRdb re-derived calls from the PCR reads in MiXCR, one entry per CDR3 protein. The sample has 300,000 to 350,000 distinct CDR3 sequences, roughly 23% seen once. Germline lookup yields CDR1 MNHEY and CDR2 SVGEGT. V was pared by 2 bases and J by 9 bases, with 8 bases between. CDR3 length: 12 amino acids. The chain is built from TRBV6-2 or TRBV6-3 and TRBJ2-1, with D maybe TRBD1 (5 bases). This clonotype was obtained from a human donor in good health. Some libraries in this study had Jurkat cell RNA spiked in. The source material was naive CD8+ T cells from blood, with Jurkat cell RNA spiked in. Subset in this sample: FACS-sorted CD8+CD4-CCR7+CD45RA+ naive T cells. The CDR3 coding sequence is TGTGCCAGCAGTTACGTGGGGCCTGAGCAGTTCTTC. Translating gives CASSYVGPEQFF.